One sample yielded the 28 T cell receptor beta chains listed below, sequenced in a study of radiotherapy plus CTLA-4 blockade in lung cancer. Assay: immunoSEQ multiplex PCR; the TCRdb copy retains only in-frame clones and omits some. Here the sample spans roughly 68,000 clones, over 65% being singletons. The sequencing used peripheral blood, collected from a patient treated with radiotherapy plus ipilimumab. The origin of the receptors is a human donor with non-small cell lung cancer who had a complete response to radiotherapy plus ipilimumab.

The chain carries TRBV18 and TRBJ2-5; D uncertain. Trimming cost V 2 bases and J 2 bases, with 9 bases left between them. The V gene's germline CDR1 is KGHSH and CDR2 LQKENI. The CDR3 has 14 amino acids. DNA of the CDR3: TGTGCCAGCTCACCAAACTTTGAGCAAGAGACCCAGTACTTC. As protein: CASSPNFEQETQYF.

V and J are TRBV7-8 and TRBJ2-1; D unclear. The CDR3 is made up of 15 amino acids. CDR1 SGHVS and CDR2 FQNEAQ come from the germline V gene. The V end was cut by 1 base, the J end by 1 base, with 8 bases between. The CDR3 reads CASSLEIASYNEQFF. CDR3 coding DNA: TGTGCCAGCAGCTTAGAAATAGCATCCTACAATGAGCAGTTCTTC.

The genes are TRBV29-1 and TRBJ1-1, with TRBD1 matching 12 bases. The CDR3 has 14 amino acids. Germline loops: CDR1 SQVTM, CDR2 ANQGSEA. The V and J ends lost 6 bases and 4 bases, in that order; junction bases with no gene match: 6. The CDR3 loop is CSVGTGGLITEAFF. In DNA form, the CDR3 reads TGCAGCGTCGGGACAGGGGGCCTTATCACTGAAGCTTTCTTT.

The chain employs TRBV9 and TRBJ2-7; 9 positions match TRBD2. Germline trimming cut 1 base from V and 1 base from J; bases unmatched to any gene: 3. CDR3 length: 15 residues. Germline V gene data show CDR1 as SGDLS and CDR2 as YYNGEE. The CDR3 region is CASSVLAGMSYEQYF. For the CDR3, the DNA is TGTGCCAGCAGCGTACTAGCGGGGATGTCCTACGAGCAGTACTTC.

V and J are TRBV30 and TRBJ2-2, with 9 bases matching TRBD1. Germline values: CDR1 GTSNPN, CDR2 SVGIG (reference sequence). Germline trimming cut 4 bases from V and 4 bases from J; bases unmatched to any gene: 16. This CDR3 region has 18 residues. CDR3 residues: CAWNKGQGIFRGTGELFF. The CDR3, as DNA: TGTGCCTGGAACAAGGGACAGGGAATTTTCAGGGGCACCGGGGAGCTGTTTTTT.

The V gene is TRBV10-2, the J gene TRBJ2-5; tentative D call: TRBD2 (6 bases). This CDR3 has 14 residues. The V end was cut by 4 bases, the J end by 4 bases, with 13 bases between. The germline V gene has CDR1 WSHSY and CDR2 SAAADI. The CDR3 bases are TGCGCCAGCAGTGGGGCGGGGCCTGTAGAGACCCAGTACTTC. Translation: CASSGAGPVETQYF.

This clone has more than one count but fewer than ten. The chain carries TRBV7-2 and TRBJ2-3; D is possibly TRBD2 (6 bases). Trimming left V 4 bases short and J 0 bases short, with 14 bases between. The germline V gene has CDR1 SGHTA and CDR2 FQGNSA. The CDR3 has 16 amino acids. The CDR3 loop reads CASSSRTTQSTDTQYF. Written as DNA, the CDR3 is TGTGCCAGCAGCTCCCGGACTACACAGAGCACAGATACGCAGTATTTT.

The J gene is TRBJ2-6, the V gene TRBV27; D gene unclear. The germline V and J ends were trimmed by 2 bases and 0 bases, with 8 bases remaining between them. CDR1 MNHEY and CDR2 SMNVEV come from the germline V gene (reference sequence). The CDR3 spans 16 residues. In nucleotides, the CDR3 is TGTGCCAGCAGTTTACTGGGGTTCTCTGGGGCCAACGTCCTGACTTTC. Translating it yields CASSLLGFSGANVLTF.

The V call is TRBV18, the J call TRBJ2-7; 9 bases agree with TRBD1. The junction had 5 bases not matched to a gene; V was cut back by 2 bases and J by 0 bases. Germline CDR1 and CDR2: KGHSH and LQKENI. The CDR3 length is 16 residues. CDR3 DNA sequence: TGTGCCAGCTCACCATTGGGGACAGGGAGCTCCTACGAGCAGTACTTC. Its translation: CASSPLGTGSSYEQYF.

The CDR3 region has the DNA TGTGCCAGCAGTTACGCTAATCAGCCCCAGCATTTT. Encoded protein: CASSYANQPQHF. The genes are TRBV27 and TRBJ1-5; D gene ambiguous. From germline, CDR1 is MNHEY and CDR2 SMNVEV (reference sequence). The CDR3 loop spans 12 amino acids. Trimming took 4 bases from V and 4 from J, leaving 5 bases between them.

The chain links TRBV19 to TRBJ1-2; 8 positions agree with TRBD1. Trimming at V came to 3 bases and at J to 4 bases, leaving 10 bases not matched to a gene. The CDR3 has 16 residues. CDR1 and CDR2 (germline): LNHDA, SQIVND (reference sequence). The CDR3 DNA follows: TGTGCCAGTAGTATTCCCTCGGACAGGGACCTCTATGGCTACACCTTC. It translates to CASSIPSDRDLYGYTF.

V gene TRBV5-8 combines with J gene TRBJ2-5; TRBD2 might be the D (5 bases). Germline V gene lookup returns CDR1 SGHTS and CDR2 YDEGEE. The CDR3 spans 12 residues. Trimming left V 5 bases short and J 7 bases short, with 12 bases between. Written as DNA, the CDR3 is TGTGCCAGCAGTGAGGGAAAGGGGACCCAGTACTTC. This translates into CASSEGKGTQYF.

The chain employs TRBV19 and TRBJ1-2, with 8 bases that match TRBD1. Germline V gene data show CDR1 as LNHDA and CDR2 as SQIVND (reference sequence). The CDR3 extends over 16 amino acids. J lost 2 bases, V lost 5 bases, and 10 bases had no gene match. The CDR3 sequence is CASSRQGRQTNYGYTF. DNA for the CDR3: TGTGCCAGTAGTCGACAGGGGCGCCAGACAAACTATGGCTACACCTTC. Drawing the rest from reference TRBV19 and TRBJ1-2, the complete variable domain is DGGITQSPKYLFRKEGQNVTLSCEQNLNHDAMYWYRQDPGQGLRLIYYSQIVNDFQKGDIAEGYSVSREKKESFPLTVTSAQKNPTAFYLCASSRQGRQTNYGYTFGSGTRLTVV.

This clone was detected once. This rearrangement joins TRBV19 to TRBJ1-2, with 10 bases aligning to TRBD1. Germline lookup yields CDR1 LNHDA and CDR2 SQIVND (reference sequence). There are 16 residues in the CDR3. V lost 6 bases and J lost 5; bases outside the gene matches: 12. The CDR3 loop is CASSHGTGEDRYGYTF. The CDR3 DNA reads TGTGCCAGTAGCCACGGGACAGGGGAGGATAGGTATGGCTACACCTTC.

This rearrangement joins TRBV13 to TRBJ2-7, with TRBD2 as a possible D gene (6 bases). This CDR3 is built from 15 residues. V was clipped by 0 bases and J by 5 bases, with 14 bases between them. Per germline, CDR1 PRHDT and CDR2 FYEKMQ (reference sequence). The CDR3 is CASSLGTSGVDEQYV. The CDR3 DNA sequence: TGTGCCAGCAGCTTAGGCACGTCGGGAGTTGACGAGCAGTACGTC.

The chain carries TRBV6-5 and TRBJ2-5; TRBD2 agrees at 7 bases. Germline-derived CDR1 and CDR2 are MNHEY and SVGAGI. This CDR3 spans 16 amino acids. With V trimmed by 0 bases and J by 5 bases, 9 bases remained unmatched. CDR3 sequence reads: CASSYSISAGAETQYF. The CDR3, as DNA: TGTGCCAGCAGTTACTCGATAAGTGCGGGAGCCGAGACCCAGTACTTC.

The chain recombines TRBV21-1 with TRBJ2-2; the table's D call, TRBD1, was not checked against the DNA. TRBV21-1 is designated a pseudogene. This CDR3 has 14 residues. The CDR3 DNA reads TGTGCCAGCCCCTCAGGGGAGAACACCGGGGAGCTGTTTTTT. Amino acid sequence: CASPSGENTGELFF.

The chain couples TRBV19 to TRBJ1-5; D is possibly TRBD1 (5 bases). Germline V gives CDR1 LNHDA, CDR2 SQIVND (reference sequence). Between the trimmed V and J ends, which lost 1 base and 15 bases, there was a span of 13 bases. This CDR3 contains 12 residues. This CDR3 is CASSIVDSLPHF. Here the CDR3 DNA reads TGTGCCAGTAGTATAGTAGACAGCCTCCCGCATTTT.

In its sample, this clone was seen many times. The J gene is TRBJ1-1, the V gene TRBV4-1, with D hard to call. The CDR3 extends over 15 amino acids. Deletions cut 4 bases from V and 4 bases from J, with 16 bases between. Germline lookup yields CDR1 MGHRA and CDR2 YSYEKL. CDR3: CASSLIRDGVTEAFF. CDR3 in DNA: TGCGCCAGCAGCCTCATTCGGGATGGGGTCACTGAAGCTTTCTTT.

V gene TRBV13 combines with J gene TRBJ2-1; a weak D match, TRBD2 (6 bases). CDR3 length equals 15 residues. Trimming removed 5 bases at V and 5 bases at J, with 16 bases between. Germline V gene lookup returns CDR1 PRHDT and CDR2 FYEKMQ (reference sequence). The chain's CDR3 is CASSRPAGSHNEQFF. In DNA form, the CDR3 reads TGTGCCAGCAGCCGCCCGGCGGGGTCCCACAATGAGCAGTTCTTC.

The DNA of the CDR3 is TGCGCCAGCAGCCGAGACGGAATCTCTGGAAACACCATATATTTT. This codes for CASSRDGISGNTIYF. The J gene is TRBJ1-3, the V gene TRBV5-1; D is uncertain. The CDR3 runs 15 residues. V was cut by 4 bases and J by 0 bases, with 11 bases left in between. Germline V gene lookup returns CDR1 SGHRS and CDR2 YFSETQ.

V usage is TRBV7-2 and J usage is TRBJ2-2; D is perhaps TRBD1 (5 bases). From germline, CDR1 is SGHTA and CDR2 FQGNSA. Trimming took 1 base from V and 5 from J, leaving 8 bases between them. The CDR3 is made up of 14 amino acids. CDR3 in DNA: TGTGCCAGCAGCTTAGAAAGGGGAACCGGGGAGCTGTTTTTT. Translated, it gives CASSLERGTGELFF.

V is TRBV9 and J is TRBJ1-1; tentatively, D is TRBD1 (5 bases). There are 14 residues in the CDR3. Germline V gene sequence: CDR1 SGDLS, CDR2 YYNGEE. V was pared by 1 base and J by 0 bases, with 7 bases between. DNA of the CDR3: TGTGCCAGCAGCGTACAGGGTATGAACACTGAAGCTTTCTTT. It translates to CASSVQGMNTEAFF.

This clone was observed a handful of times. The CDR3 bases are TGTGCCAGCTCACTATTCGAAGAGACCCAGTACTTC. Residues: CASSLFEETQYF. The chain combines TRBV18 with TRBJ2-5; D ambiguous. V gave up 4 bases and J gave up 3 bases, with 6 bases separating them. This CDR3 comprises 12 residues. Germline V CDR1 and CDR2: KGHSH, LQKENI.

DNA for the CDR3: TGTGCCAGCAGGAGCACTGAAGCTTTCTTT. This codes for CASRSTEAFF. The rearrangement links TRBV9 to TRBJ1-1; D is unresolved. CDR3 length equals 10 residues. V was shortened by 5 bases and J by 4 bases, with 3 bases between the two germline ends. CDR1 and CDR2 from the germline V gene are SGDLS and YYNGEE.

The J gene is TRBJ2-3, the V gene TRBV27; possibly TRBD2 for D (6 bases). Germline CDR1 MNHEY, CDR2 SMNVEV (reference sequence). The CDR3 consists of 14 residues. The ends were cut back, 5 bases at V and 4 bases at J, with 13 bases in the middle. CDR3 region: CASSPQTSADTQYF. Here the CDR3 DNA reads TGTGCCAGCAGTCCCCAGACTAGTGCAGATACGCAGTATTTT.

V and J are TRBV11-2 and TRBJ2-2; a possible D gene is TRBD1 (6 bases). The CDR3 totals 15 residues. CDR1 is SGHAT and CDR2 is FQNNGV in the germline V gene. V was pared by 3 bases and J by 2 bases, with 10 bases between. CDR3 nucleotide sequence: TGTGCCAGCAGCTTCTACAGGGACAACACCGGGGAGCTGTTTTTT. Translation: CASSFYRDNTGELFF.

This chain uses TRBV6-6 with TRBJ1-4; D is unresolved. The V gene lost 8 bases and the J gene lost 3 bases, with 16 bases spanning the gap. The CDR3 extends over 15 amino acids. The germline V gene has CDR1 MNHNY and CDR2 SVGAGI (reference sequence). The CDR3 region has the DNA TGTGCCAGCTTCATCGGAGACGGTTCTAATGAAAAACTGTTTTTT. This sequence encodes CASFIGDGSNEKLFF.